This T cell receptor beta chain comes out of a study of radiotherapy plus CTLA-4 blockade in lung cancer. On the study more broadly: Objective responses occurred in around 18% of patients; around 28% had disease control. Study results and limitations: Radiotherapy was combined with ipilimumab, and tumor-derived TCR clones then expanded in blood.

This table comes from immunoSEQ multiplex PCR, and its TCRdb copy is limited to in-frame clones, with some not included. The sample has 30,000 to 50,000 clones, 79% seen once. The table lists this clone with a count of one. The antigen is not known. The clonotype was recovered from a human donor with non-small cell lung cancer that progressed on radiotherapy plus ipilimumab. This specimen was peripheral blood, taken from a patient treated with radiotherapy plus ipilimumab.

CDR3 in amino acids: CASSYAGVFYGYTF. CDR3 in DNA: TGTGCCAGCAGTTACGCAGGGGTGTTCTATGGCTACACCTTC. The chain uses TRBV6-6 and TRBJ1-2; D may be TRBD1 (6 bases). Per the germline V gene, CDR1 is MNHNY and CDR2 is SVGAGI (reference sequence). The CDR3 totals 14 residues. V lost 2 bases and J 4 bases, leaving 11 bases between the germline ends.